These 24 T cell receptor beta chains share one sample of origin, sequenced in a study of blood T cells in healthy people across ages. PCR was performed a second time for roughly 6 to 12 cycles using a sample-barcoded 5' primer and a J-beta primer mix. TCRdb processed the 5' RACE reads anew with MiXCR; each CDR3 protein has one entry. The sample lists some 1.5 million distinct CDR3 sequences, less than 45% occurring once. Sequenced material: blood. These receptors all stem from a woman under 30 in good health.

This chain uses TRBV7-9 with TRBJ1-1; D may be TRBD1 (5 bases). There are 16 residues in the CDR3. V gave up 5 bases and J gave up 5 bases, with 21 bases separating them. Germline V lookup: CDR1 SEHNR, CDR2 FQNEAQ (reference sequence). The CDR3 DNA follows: TGTGCCAGCAGCCCGGGACCCCGGAGGAGTTTTACTGAAGCTTTCTTT. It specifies CASSPGPRRSFTEAFF.

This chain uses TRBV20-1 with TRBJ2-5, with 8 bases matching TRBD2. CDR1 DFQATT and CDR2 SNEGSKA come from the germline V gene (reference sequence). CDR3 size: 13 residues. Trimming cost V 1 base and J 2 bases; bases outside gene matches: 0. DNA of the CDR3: TGCAGTGCTAGAGCGGGGGGGCAAGAGACCCAGTACTTC. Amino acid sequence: CSARAGGQETQYF.

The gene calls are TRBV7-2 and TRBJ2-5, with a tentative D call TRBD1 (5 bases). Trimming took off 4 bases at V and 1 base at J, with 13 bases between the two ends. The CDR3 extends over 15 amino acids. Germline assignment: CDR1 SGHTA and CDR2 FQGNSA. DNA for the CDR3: TGTGCCAGCAGCTACATCGTAAGGGGCCAAGAGACCCAGTACTTC. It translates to CASSYIVRGQETQYF. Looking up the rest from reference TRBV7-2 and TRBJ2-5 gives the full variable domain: GAGVSQSPSNKVTEKGKDVELRCDPISGHTALYWYRQSLGQGLEFLIYFQGNSAPDKSGLPSDRFSAERTGGSVSTLTIQRTQQEDSAVYLCASSYIVRGQETQYFGPGTRLLVL.

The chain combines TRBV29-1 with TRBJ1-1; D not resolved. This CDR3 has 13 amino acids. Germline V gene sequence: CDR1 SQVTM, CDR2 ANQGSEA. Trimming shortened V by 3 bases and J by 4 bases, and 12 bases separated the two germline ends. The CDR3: CSVDPVALTEAFF. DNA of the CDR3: TGCAGCGTTGATCCCGTGGCCCTCACTGAAGCTTTCTTT.

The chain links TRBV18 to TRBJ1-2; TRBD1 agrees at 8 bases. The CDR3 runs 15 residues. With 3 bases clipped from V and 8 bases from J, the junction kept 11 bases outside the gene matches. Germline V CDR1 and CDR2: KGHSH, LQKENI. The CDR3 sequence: CASSPQGQATRGYTF. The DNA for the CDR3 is TGTGCCAGCTCACCCCAGGGACAGGCCACTAGGGGCTACACCTTC.

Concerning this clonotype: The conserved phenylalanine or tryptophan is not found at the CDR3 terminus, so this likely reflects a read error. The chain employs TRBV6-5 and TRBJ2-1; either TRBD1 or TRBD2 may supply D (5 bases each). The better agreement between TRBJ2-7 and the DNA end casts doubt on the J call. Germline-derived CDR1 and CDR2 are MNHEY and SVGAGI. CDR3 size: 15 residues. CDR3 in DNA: TGTGCCAGCAGTTCGACCTTCGGGACCATCCGTGAGCAGTACTTG. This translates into CASSSTFGTIREQYL.

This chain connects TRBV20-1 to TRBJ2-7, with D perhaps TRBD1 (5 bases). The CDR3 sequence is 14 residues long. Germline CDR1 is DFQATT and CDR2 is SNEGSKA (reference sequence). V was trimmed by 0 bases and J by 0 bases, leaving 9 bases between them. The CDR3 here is CSAREDTLSYEQYF. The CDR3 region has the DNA TGCAGTGCTAGAGAGGACACCCTCTCCTACGAGCAGTACTTC.

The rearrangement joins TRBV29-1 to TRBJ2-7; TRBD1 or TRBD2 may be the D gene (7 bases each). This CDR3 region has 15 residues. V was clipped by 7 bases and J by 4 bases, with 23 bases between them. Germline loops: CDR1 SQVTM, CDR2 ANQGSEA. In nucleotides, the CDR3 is TGCAGCGCCCTATCAGGGGGGGTAACCGGATACGAGCAGTACTTC. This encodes CSALSGGVTGYEQYF.

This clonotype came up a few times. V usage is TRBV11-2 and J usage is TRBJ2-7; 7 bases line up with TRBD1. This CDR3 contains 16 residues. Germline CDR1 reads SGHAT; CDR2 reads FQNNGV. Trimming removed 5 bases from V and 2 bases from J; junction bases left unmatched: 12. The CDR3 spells CASSPLKGQSTYEQYF. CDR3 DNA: TGTGCCAGCAGCCCCTTGAAGGGACAGTCTACCTACGAGCAGTACTTC.

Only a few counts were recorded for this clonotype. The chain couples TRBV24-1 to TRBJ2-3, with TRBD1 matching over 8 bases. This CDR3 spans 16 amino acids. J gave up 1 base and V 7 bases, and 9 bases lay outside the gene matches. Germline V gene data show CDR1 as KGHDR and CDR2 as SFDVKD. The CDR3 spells CATSAAPGQGTDTQYF. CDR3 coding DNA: TGTGCCACCAGCGCTGCGCCGGGACAGGGCACAGATACGCAGTATTTT.

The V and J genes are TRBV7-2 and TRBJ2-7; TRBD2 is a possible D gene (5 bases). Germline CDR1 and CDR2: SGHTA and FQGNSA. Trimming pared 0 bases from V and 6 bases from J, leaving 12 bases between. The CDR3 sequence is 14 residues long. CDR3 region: CASSLASVGSEQYF. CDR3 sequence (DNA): TGTGCCAGCAGCTTAGCTTCAGTGGGGAGCGAGCAGTACTTC. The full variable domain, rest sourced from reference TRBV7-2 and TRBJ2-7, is GAGVSQSPSNKVTEKGKDVELRCDPISGHTALYWYRQSLGQGLEFLIYFQGNSAPDKSGLPSDRFSAERTGGSVSTLTIQRTQQEDSAVYLCASSLASVGSEQYFGPGTRLTVT.

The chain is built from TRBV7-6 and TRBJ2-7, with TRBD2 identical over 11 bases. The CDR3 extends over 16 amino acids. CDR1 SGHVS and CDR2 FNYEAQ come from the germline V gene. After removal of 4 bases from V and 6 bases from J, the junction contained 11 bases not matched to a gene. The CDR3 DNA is TGTGCCAGCAGCTCCCCTATACTAGCGGGAGAGGGCGAGCAGTACTTC. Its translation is CASSSPILAGEGEQYF.

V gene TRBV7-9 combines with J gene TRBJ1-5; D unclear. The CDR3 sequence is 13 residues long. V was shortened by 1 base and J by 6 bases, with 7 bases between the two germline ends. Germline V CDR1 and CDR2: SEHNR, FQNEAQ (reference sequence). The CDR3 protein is CASSLVGSQPQHF. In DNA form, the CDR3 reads TGTGCCAGCAGCTTAGTAGGGTCTCAGCCCCAGCATTTT.

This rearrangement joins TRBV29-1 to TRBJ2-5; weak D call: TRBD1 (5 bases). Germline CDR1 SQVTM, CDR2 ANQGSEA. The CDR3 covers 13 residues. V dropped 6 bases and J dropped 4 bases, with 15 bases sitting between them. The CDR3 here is CSVAWQGAETQYF. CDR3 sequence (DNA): TGCAGCGTGGCTTGGCAGGGCGCAGAGACCCAGTACTTC.

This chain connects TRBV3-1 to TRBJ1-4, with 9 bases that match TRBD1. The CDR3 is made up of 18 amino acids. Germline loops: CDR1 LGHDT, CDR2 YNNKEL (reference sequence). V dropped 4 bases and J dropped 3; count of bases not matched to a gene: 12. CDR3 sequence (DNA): TGTGCCAGCAGCCCTGCGGGACAGGGACGGGGGGCTAATGAAAAACTGTTTTTT. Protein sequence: CASSPAGQGRGANEKLFF.

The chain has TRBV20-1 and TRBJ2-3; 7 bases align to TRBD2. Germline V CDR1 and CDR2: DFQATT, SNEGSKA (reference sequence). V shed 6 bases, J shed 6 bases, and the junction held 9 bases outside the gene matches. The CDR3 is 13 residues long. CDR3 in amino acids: CSAAPGAGDTQYF. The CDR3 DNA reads TGCAGTGCAGCACCGGGAGCGGGGGATACGCAGTATTTT.

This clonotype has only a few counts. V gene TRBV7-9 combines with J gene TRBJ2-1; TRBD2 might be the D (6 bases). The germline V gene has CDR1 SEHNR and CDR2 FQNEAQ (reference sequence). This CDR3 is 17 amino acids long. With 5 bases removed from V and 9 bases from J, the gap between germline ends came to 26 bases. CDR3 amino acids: CASSDRPRQPGGFEQFF. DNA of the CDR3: TGTGCCAGCAGCGACCGACCGAGGCAACCTGGAGGGTTTGAGCAGTTCTTC.

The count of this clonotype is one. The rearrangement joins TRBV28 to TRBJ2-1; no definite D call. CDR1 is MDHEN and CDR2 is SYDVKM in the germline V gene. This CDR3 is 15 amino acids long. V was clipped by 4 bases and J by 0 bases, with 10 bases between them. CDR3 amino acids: CASSCGRRSYNEQFF. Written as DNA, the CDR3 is TGTGCCAGCAGTTGTGGTAGACGCTCCTACAATGAGCAGTTCTTC.

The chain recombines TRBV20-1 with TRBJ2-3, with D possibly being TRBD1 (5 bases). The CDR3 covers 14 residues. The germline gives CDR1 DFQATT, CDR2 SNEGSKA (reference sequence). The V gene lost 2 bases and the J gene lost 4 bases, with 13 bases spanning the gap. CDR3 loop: CSARRQGNADTQYF. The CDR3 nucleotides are TGCAGTGCTAGACGCCAGGGAAACGCAGATACGCAGTATTTT.

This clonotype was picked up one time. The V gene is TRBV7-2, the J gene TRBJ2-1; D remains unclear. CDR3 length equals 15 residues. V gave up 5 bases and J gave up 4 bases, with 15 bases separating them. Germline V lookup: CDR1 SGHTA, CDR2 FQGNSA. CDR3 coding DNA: TGTGCCAGCAGCCCAGAGGCAGGATTTTACAATGAGCAGTTCTTC. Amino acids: CASSPEAGFYNEQFF.

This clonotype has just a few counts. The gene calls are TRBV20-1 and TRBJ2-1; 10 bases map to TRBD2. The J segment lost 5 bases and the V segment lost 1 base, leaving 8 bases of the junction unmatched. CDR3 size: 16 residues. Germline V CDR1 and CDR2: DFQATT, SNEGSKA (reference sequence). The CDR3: CSARGTSGNWDNEQFF. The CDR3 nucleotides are TGCAGTGCTAGAGGGACTAGCGGTAACTGGGACAATGAGCAGTTCTTC.

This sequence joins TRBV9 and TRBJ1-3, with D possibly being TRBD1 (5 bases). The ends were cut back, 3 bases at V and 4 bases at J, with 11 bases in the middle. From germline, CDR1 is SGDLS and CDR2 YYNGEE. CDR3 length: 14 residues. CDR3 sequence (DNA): TGTGCCAGCAGCGCCCGGGGCCTAGGAAACACCATATATTTT. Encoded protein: CASSARGLGNTIYF.

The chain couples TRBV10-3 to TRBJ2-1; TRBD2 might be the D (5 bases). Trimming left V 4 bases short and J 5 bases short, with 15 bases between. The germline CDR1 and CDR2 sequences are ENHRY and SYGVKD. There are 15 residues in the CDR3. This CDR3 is CAISAFRGAHNEQFF. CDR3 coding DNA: TGTGCCATCAGTGCGTTCCGGGGTGCCCACAATGAGCAGTTCTTC.

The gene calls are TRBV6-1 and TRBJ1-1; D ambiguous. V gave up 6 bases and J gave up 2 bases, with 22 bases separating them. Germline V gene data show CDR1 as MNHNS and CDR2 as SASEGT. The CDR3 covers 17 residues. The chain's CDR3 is CASSPRYRASGNTEAFF. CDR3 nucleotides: TGTGCCAGCAGCCCCCGGTATCGGGCCTCGGGAAACACTGAAGCTTTCTTT.